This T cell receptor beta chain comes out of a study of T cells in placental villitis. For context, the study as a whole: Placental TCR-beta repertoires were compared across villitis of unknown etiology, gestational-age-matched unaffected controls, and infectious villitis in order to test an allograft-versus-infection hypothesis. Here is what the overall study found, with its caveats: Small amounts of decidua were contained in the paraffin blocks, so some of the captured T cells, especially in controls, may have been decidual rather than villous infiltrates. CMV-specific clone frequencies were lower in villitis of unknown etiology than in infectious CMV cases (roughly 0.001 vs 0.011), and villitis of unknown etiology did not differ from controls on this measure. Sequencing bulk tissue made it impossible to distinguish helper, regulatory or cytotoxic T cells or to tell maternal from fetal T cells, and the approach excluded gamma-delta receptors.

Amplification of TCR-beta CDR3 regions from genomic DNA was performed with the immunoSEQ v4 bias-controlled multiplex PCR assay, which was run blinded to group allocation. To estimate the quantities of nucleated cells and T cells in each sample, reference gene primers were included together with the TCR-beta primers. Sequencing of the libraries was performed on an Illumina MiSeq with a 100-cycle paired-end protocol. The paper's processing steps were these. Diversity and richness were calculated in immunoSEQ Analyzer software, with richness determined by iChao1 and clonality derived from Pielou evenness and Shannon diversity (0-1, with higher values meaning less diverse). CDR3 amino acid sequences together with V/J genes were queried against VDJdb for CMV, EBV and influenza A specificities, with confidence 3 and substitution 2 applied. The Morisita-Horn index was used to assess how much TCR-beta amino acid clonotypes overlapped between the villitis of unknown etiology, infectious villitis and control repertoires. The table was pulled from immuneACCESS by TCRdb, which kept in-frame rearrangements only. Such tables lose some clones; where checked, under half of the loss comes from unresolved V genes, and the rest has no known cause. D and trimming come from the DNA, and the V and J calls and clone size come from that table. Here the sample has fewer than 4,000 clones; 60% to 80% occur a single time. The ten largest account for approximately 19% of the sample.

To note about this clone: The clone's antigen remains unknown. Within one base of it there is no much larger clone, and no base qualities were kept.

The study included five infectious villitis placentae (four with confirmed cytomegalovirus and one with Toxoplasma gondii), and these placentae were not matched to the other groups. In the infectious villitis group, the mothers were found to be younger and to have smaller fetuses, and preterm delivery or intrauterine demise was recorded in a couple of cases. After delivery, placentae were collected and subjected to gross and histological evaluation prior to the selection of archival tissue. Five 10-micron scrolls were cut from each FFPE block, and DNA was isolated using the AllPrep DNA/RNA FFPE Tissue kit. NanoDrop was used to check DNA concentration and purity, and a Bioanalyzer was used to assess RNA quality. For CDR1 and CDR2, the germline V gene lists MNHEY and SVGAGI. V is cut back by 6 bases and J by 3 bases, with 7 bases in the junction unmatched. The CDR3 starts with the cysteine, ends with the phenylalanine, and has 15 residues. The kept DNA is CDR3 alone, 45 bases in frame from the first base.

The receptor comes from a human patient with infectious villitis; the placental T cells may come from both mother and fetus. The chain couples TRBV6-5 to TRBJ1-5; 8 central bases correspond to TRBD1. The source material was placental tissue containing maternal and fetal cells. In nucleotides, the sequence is TGTGCCAGCAGGATGGGGGACAGGTCCAATCAGCCCCAGCATTTT. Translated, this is CASRMGDRSNQPQHF.